These 31 T cell receptor beta chains came from one sample sequenced in a study of control samples from healthy donors and cancer patients. The data were produced by immunoSEQ multiplex PCR, yet TCRdb's version contains in-frame clones alone and is incomplete. The table lists 150,000 to 200,000 clones, roughly 94% of them singletons. The sample taken for sequencing was PBMCs. These receptors originate from a man aged 55 to 69 with colorectal cancer.

V and J are TRBV2 and TRBJ1-5; no clear D. V gave up 2 bases and J gave up 0 bases, with 5 bases separating them. CDR1 is SNHLY, CDR2 FYNNEI, per germline. This CDR3 contains 14 residues. CDR3 coding DNA: TGTGCCAGCAGTGAACTTTATAGCAATCAGCCCCAGCATTTT. Its translation is CASSELYSNQPQHF.

This clone has just one count. The chain employs TRBV6-5 and TRBJ2-7, with a possible D match to TRBD1 (6 bases). The V and J ends lost 2 bases and 5 bases respectively, with 10 bases between them. Germline V gene sequence: CDR1 MNHEY, CDR2 SVGAGI. The CDR3 covers 13 residues. The CDR3 coding sequence is TGTGCCAGCAGTTACCCCAACAGGGACGAGCAGTACTTC. It encodes CASSYPNRDEQYF.

V usage is TRBV5-1 and J usage is TRBJ2-1; no clear D. Germline V gives CDR1 SGHRS, CDR2 YFSETQ. CDR3 length: 15 residues. V was clipped by 2 bases and J by 5 bases, with 14 bases between them. The CDR3 bases are TGCGCCAGCAGCTTATTAGCCAACCTAAACAATGAGCAGTTCTTC. Residues: CASSLLANLNNEQFF.

The rearrangement uses TRBV6-4 and TRBJ2-2; no clear D gene. This CDR3 contains 14 residues. The V and J ends lost 3 bases and 0 bases respectively, with 5 bases between them. The germline CDR1 and CDR2 sequences are MRHNA and SNTAGT. Here the CDR3 DNA reads TGTGCCAGCAGTGAGGGTCCGAACACCGGGGAGCTGTTTTTT. As protein: CASSEGPNTGELFF.

The chain links TRBV4-3 to TRBJ1-2; D is uncertain. Germline lookup yields CDR1 LGHNA and CDR2 YSLEER. The CDR3 loop spans 14 amino acids. V lost 0 bases, J lost 5 bases, and 10 bases lay in between. The CDR3 sequence is CASSQDREWYGYTF. CDR3 DNA: TGCGCCAGCAGCCAAGATCGGGAATGGTATGGCTACACCTTC.

The chain recombines TRBV19 with TRBJ1-5; no clear D. V lost 8 bases and J 0 bases, leaving 8 bases between the germline ends. Germline V gives CDR1 LNHDA, CDR2 SQIVND (reference sequence). This CDR3 has 13 amino acids. Written as DNA, the CDR3 is TGTGCCAGTCGGGGTTATAGCAATCAGCCCCAGCATTTT. Translated: CASRGYSNQPQHF.

This sequence joins TRBV24-1 and TRBJ1-6; no clear D. The germline CDR1 and CDR2 sequences are KGHDR and SFDVKD. V was shortened by 4 bases and J by 0 bases, with 9 bases between the two germline ends. The CDR3 runs 16 residues. The CDR3 nucleotides read TGTGCCACCAGTGACCCTCAAAGCTCCTATAATTCACCCCTCCACTTT. It encodes CATSDPQSSYNSPLHF.

The chain recombines TRBV7-2 with TRBJ1-1; possible D gene TRBD1, 6 bases. The length of the CDR3 is 16 residues. V lost 5 bases, J lost 0 bases, and 16 bases lay in between. Germline V CDR1 and CDR2: SGHTA, FQGNSA. The CDR3 is CASSGFRDTLNTEAFF. The CDR3 DNA is TGTGCCAGCAGCGGCTTCCGGGACACCCTGAACACTGAAGCTTTCTTT. Filled out from reference TRBV7-2 and TRBJ1-1, the complete variable domain reads GAGVSQSPSNKVTEKGKDVELRCDPISGHTALYWYRQSLGQGLEFLIYFQGNSAPDKSGLPSDRFSAERTGGSVSTLTIQRTQQEDSAVYLCASSGFRDTLNTEAFFGQGTRLTVV.

V usage is TRBV9 and J usage is TRBJ2-2; D is unresolved. The CDR3 consists of 16 residues. From germline, CDR1 is SGDLS and CDR2 YYNGEE. Trimming cost V 3 bases and J 6 bases, with 18 bases left between them. The CDR3 nucleotides read TGTGCCAGCAGCGAGAGGCCGGCCCCGGACCCCGGGGAGCTGTTTTTT. This codes for CASSERPAPDPGELFF.

V usage is TRBV11-2 and J usage is TRBJ2-5; 7 nucleotides match TRBD2. V dropped 5 bases and J dropped 1; count of bases not matched to a gene: 10. The CDR3 is 16 residues long. Germline CDR1 SGHAT, CDR2 FQNNGV. The CDR3 bases are TGTGCCAGCAGCCCCGGGAGGACTAGTTTCCAAGAGACCCAGTACTTC. Translated: CASSPGRTSFQETQYF.

The chain combines TRBV5-6 with TRBJ2-7, with a tentative D call TRBD2 (6 bases). V was cut by 3 bases and J by 7 bases, with 11 bases left in between. Germline V CDR1 and CDR2: SGHDT, YYEEEE. CDR3 length: 12 amino acids. The CDR3: CASSWDSGEQYF. CDR3 sequence (DNA): TGTGCCAGCAGCTGGGACTCCGGGGAGCAGTACTTC.

V gene TRBV5-1 combines with J gene TRBJ1-1; tentatively, D is TRBD1 (5 bases). The V gene's germline CDR1 is SGHRS and CDR2 YFSETQ. Trimming pared 4 bases from V and 8 bases from J, leaving 18 bases between. The CDR3 extends over 14 amino acids. CDR3 sequence (DNA): TGCGCCAGCAGCGCAAGCGACGGGACTTTGGAAGCTTTCTTT. Protein sequence: CASSASDGTLEAFF.

The chain recombines TRBV4-1 with TRBJ2-3, with TRBD2 identical over 9 bases. Germline CDR1 reads MGHRA; CDR2 reads YSYEKL. CDR3 length equals 15 residues. The V and J ends lost 1 base and 7 bases, in that order; junction bases with no gene match: 6. CDR3 protein: CASSQGAGGRNTQYF. The CDR3 nucleotides read TGCGCCAGCAGCCAAGGCGCGGGGGGGCGGAATACGCAGTATTTT.

This chain links TRBV5-4 with TRBJ2-5; perhaps TRBD2 as D (6 bases). Trimming took 4 bases from V and 2 from J, leaving 18 bases between them. This CDR3 comprises 16 residues. Germline CDR1 reads SGHNT; CDR2 reads YYREEE (reference sequence). CDR3 residues: CASSPDLAALQETQYF. CDR3 DNA sequence: TGTGCCAGCAGCCCCGACTTAGCGGCGCTTCAAGAGACCCAGTACTTC.

The chain joins TRBV6-2 or TRBV6-3 to TRBJ2-3; D possibly corresponds to TRBD2 (5 bases). Per germline, CDR1 MNHEY and CDR2 SVGEGT. This CDR3 is built from 12 residues. V shed 5 bases and J shed 8 bases, with 11 bases lying between them. The CDR3 loop is CASSLAMITQYF. DNA for the CDR3: TGTGCCAGCAGTCTAGCTATGATTACGCAGTATTTT.

The chain employs TRBV7-9 and TRBJ1-4; tentative D call: TRBD1 (5 bases). The CDR3 totals 16 residues. Germline V lookup: CDR1 SEHNR, CDR2 FQNEAQ (reference sequence). V lost 5 bases and J lost 4, with 17 bases in between. The CDR3 spells CASSRSLGVVNEKLFF. CDR3 nucleotides: TGTGCCAGCAGCCGGAGCTTGGGGGTTGTTAATGAAAAACTGTTTTTT.

Here the CDR3 reads CASTLAGITDTQYF. The CDR3 DNA is TGTGCCAGCACCCTTGCGGGGATCACAGATACGCAGTATTTT. The chain links TRBV7-9 to TRBJ2-3; perhaps TRBD2 as D (6 bases). The CDR3 is 14 residues long. Germline V gene sequence: CDR1 SEHNR, CDR2 FQNEAQ (reference sequence). Deletions cut 7 bases from V and 2 bases from J, with 13 bases between.

The chain has TRBV14 and TRBJ1-2, with D hard to call. The V end lost 3 bases, the J end lost 8 bases, and 13 bases lay between the germline ends. The CDR3 sequence is 13 residues long. Germline assignment: CDR1 SGHDN and CDR2 FVKESK. Here the CDR3 reads CASSQRAGEGYTF. The CDR3 DNA is TGTGCCAGCAGCCAGAGGGCTGGGGAAGGCTACACCTTC.

The J gene is TRBJ1-2, the V gene TRBV9, with unresolved D. V lost 4 bases and J lost 2, with 12 bases in between. The germline gives CDR1 SGDLS, CDR2 YYNGEE. CDR3 length: 14 residues. CDR3 sequence: CASSPRTGNYGYTF. Here the CDR3 DNA reads TGTGCCAGCAGCCCCAGGACTGGGAACTATGGCTACACCTTC. The variable domain in full, with the rest retrieved from reference TRBV9 and TRBJ1-2, is DSGVTQTPKHLITATGQRVTLRCSPRSGDLSVYWYQQSLDQGLQFLIQYYNGEERAKGNILERFSAQQFPDLHSELNLSSLELGDSALYFCASSPRTGNYGYTFGSGTRLTVV.

V usage is TRBV27 and J usage is TRBJ1-2, with D perhaps matching TRBD1 (5 bases). Germline assignment: CDR1 MNHEY and CDR2 SMNVEV (reference sequence). The CDR3 extends over 13 amino acids. V dropped 3 bases and J dropped 5 bases, with 10 bases sitting between them. In DNA form, the CDR3 reads TGTGCCAGCAGTTTGGAGGGGTCGTATGGCTACACCTTC. Its translation: CASSLEGSYGYTF.

The gene calls are TRBV10-2 and TRBJ1-1, with TRBD1 as a possible D gene (6 bases). Between the trimmed V and J ends, which lost 10 bases and 4 bases, there was a span of 19 bases. The germline V gene encodes CDR1 WSHSY and CDR2 SAAADI. The CDR3 length is 14 residues. The CDR3 reads CATRRGAARTEAFF. CDR3 sequence (DNA): TGCGCCACCCGGCGGGGGGCGGCGCGCACTGAAGCTTTCTTT.

The rearrangement joins TRBV12-3 or TRBV12-4 to TRBJ2-1, with D possibly matching TRBD1 (6 bases). With 4 bases removed from V and 7 bases from J, the gap between germline ends came to 11 bases. This CDR3 spans 13 amino acids. CDR3 loop: CASSYNRGNEQFF. The CDR3 DNA reads TGTGCCAGCAGTTATAATAGGGGGAATGAGCAGTTCTTC.

The rearrangement uses TRBV7-2 and TRBJ2-7; the D is unclear. The CDR3 is made up of 14 amino acids. Trimming pared 0 bases from V and 7 bases from J, leaving 13 bases between. Germline V gene lookup returns CDR1 SGHTA and CDR2 FQGNSA. The CDR3 coding sequence is TGTGCCAGCAGCTTAGCGCAACACGGGCTGGAGCAGTACTTC. Translating it yields CASSLAQHGLEQYF. The full variable domain, in which reference TRBV7-2 and TRBJ2-7 provide the parts outside the CDR3, is GAGVSQSPSNKVTEKGKDVELRCDPISGHTALYWYRQSLGQGLEFLIYFQGNSAPDKSGLPSDRFSAERTGGSVSTLTIQRTQQEDSAVYLCASSLAQHGLEQYFGPGTRLTVT.

The chain's CDR3 is CASSLSSAIRGSSPLHF. The CDR3 DNA sequence: TGTGCCAGCAGTTTATCCTCCGCCATTAGGGGTTCTTCACCCCTCCACTTT. This chain links TRBV27 with TRBJ1-6, with D possibly matching TRBD1 (5 bases). Trimming removed 0 bases at V and 9 bases at J, with 18 bases between. Germline V gives CDR1 MNHEY, CDR2 SMNVEV (reference sequence). The CDR3 is made up of 17 amino acids.

The V gene is TRBV7-9, the J gene TRBJ1-6, with 7 bases matching TRBD1. V gave up 5 bases and J gave up 5 bases; unmatched junction bases: 3. The CDR3 sequence is 14 residues long. Germline-derived CDR1 and CDR2 are SEHNR and FQNEAQ (reference sequence). The CDR3 region has the DNA TGTGCCAGCAGCCCCGGACAGGATAATTCACCCCTCCACTTT. Its protein product is CASSPGQDNSPLHF.

The J gene is TRBJ1-3, the V gene TRBV20-1; D not certain. The germline V gene has CDR1 DFQATT and CDR2 SNEGSKA (reference sequence). The V gene lost 6 bases and the J gene lost 2 bases, with 5 bases spanning the gap. The CDR3 sequence is 11 residues long. CDR3 region: CSADPGNTIYF. As DNA, the CDR3 is TGCAGTGCGGATCCTGGAAACACCATATATTTT.

As to this clone: The sample contains more than one DNA sequence encoding this CDR3. The V call is TRBV30, the J call TRBJ1-5; tentative D call: TRBD1 (5 bases). The CDR3 is 14 amino acids. The germline CDR1 and CDR2 sequences are GTSNPN and SVGIG (reference sequence). Trimming removed 0 bases at V and 4 bases at J, with 10 bases between. The CDR3 sequence: CAWSVGGVNQPQHF. CDR3 in DNA: TGTGCCTGGAGTGTGGGGGGGGTTAATCAGCCCCAGCATTTT.

In this sample, this clone turned up once. This chain uses TRBV6-5 with TRBJ2-5; the D call may be TRBD1 or TRBD2 (5 bases each). In germline, CDR1 is MNHEY, CDR2 SVGAGI. The V end was cut by 0 bases, the J end by 5 bases, with 13 bases between. This CDR3 has 15 amino acids. The CDR3 nucleotides are TGTGCCAGCAGTTACTCGATCACGGGGCTGGAGACCCAGTACTTC. Translation gives CASSYSITGLETQYF.

The rearrangement links TRBV10-3 to TRBJ2-3; 7 bases agree with TRBD2. The J segment lost 2 bases and the V segment lost 5 bases, leaving 4 bases of the junction unmatched. Per the germline V gene, CDR1 is ENHRY and CDR2 is SYGVKD. The CDR3 sequence is 14 residues long. The DNA for the CDR3 is TGTGCCATCAGTTCAGCGGGGACCACAGATACGCAGTATTTT. Protein product: CAISSAGTTDTQYF.

The rearrangement links TRBV30 to TRBJ2-6, with no clear D. Deletions cut 5 bases from V and 0 bases from J, with 11 bases between. Germline V lookup: CDR1 GTSNPN, CDR2 SVGIG (reference sequence). The CDR3 has 15 amino acids. CDR3 DNA: TGTGCCTGGGGTCAAGGTACCTCTGGGGCCAACGTCCTGACTTTC. As protein: CAWGQGTSGANVLTF.

The chain carries TRBV4-1 and TRBJ2-7; 8 bases are shared with TRBD1. The ends lost 3 bases at V and 4 bases at J; junction bases unmatched: 8. The CDR3 extends over 15 amino acids. Germline V gene sequence: CDR1 MGHRA, CDR2 YSYEKL. CDR3 region: CASSQWQGASYEQYF. CDR3 nucleotides: TGCGCCAGCAGCCAGTGGCAGGGGGCAAGTTACGAGCAGTACTTC.